The next 21 T cell receptor beta chains were all read from a single sample in a study of control samples from healthy donors and cancer patients. Using immunoSEQ multiplex PCR, the repertoire was profiled, and TCRdb retains in-frame clones only, with some absent. The data hold approximately 130,000 clones, with 85% to 90% observed a single time. Sequencing used blood. Every receptor here comes from a man younger than 40 in good health.

V is TRBV20-1 and J is TRBJ2-3; D remains unclear. Deletions cut 3 bases from V and 2 bases from J, with 6 bases between. The germline V gene has CDR1 DFQATT and CDR2 SNEGSKA (reference sequence). This CDR3 has 12 residues. CDR3 DNA: TGCAGTGCTAGTGATCACACAGATACGCAGTATTTT. Translating it yields CSASDHTDTQYF.

J is TRBJ2-3 and V is TRBV12-5, with D perhaps matching TRBD1 (8 bases). Germline values: CDR1 LGHNT, CDR2 FRNRAP. The CDR3 runs to 16 residues. The ends were cut back, 7 bases at V and 1 base at J, with 18 bases in the middle. This CDR3 is CASVQGGAGGTDTQYF. In DNA, the CDR3 is TGTGCTAGTGTACAGGGGGGGGCTGGTGGCACAGATACGCAGTATTTT.

The chain joins TRBV29-1 to TRBJ2-5; maybe TRBD1 (6 bases). The CDR3 runs to 13 residues. V lost 7 bases to trimming and J lost 5 bases, with 17 bases between them. Germline CDR1 is SQVTM and CDR2 is ANQGSEA. The CDR3: CSGSQGMGETQYF. For the CDR3, the DNA is TGCAGCGGCTCACAGGGTATGGGGGAGACCCAGTACTTC.

The chain carries TRBV29-1 and TRBJ2-3; possible D gene TRBD1, 5 bases. V gave up 3 bases and J gave up 3 bases, with 16 bases separating them. Germline assignment: CDR1 SQVTM and CDR2 ANQGSEA. The CDR3 runs 15 residues. The CDR3 DNA reads as TGCAGCGTTGAGAGGACAAAATCTTGGACAGATACGCAGTATTTT. This translates into CSVERTKSWTDTQYF.

This chain's CDR3 is CASGLVPYGKFTYEQYF. For the CDR3, the DNA is TGTGCTAGTGGTTTGGTACCGTACGGCAAGTTCACCTACGAGCAGTACTTC. The rearrangement joins TRBV12-5 to TRBJ2-7; D is unclear. The germline V gene has CDR1 LGHNT and CDR2 FRNRAP. The CDR3 has 17 residues. V lost 0 bases, J lost 2 bases, and 17 bases lay in between.

The CDR3 coding sequence is TGCGCCAGCAGTGAGGCGTCTGGAAACACCATATATTTT. This codes for CASSEASGNTIYF. The J gene is TRBJ1-3, the V gene TRBV10-1; unclear D gene. The germline V and J ends were trimmed by 2 bases and 1 base, with 3 bases remaining between them. The length of the CDR3 is 13 residues. CDR1 is WNHNN, CDR2 SYGVQD, per germline (reference sequence).

The rearrangement links TRBV7-9 to TRBJ2-7, with D possibly TRBD1 on 5 matching bases. The CDR3 sequence is 14 residues long. Germline lookup yields CDR1 SEHNR and CDR2 FQNEAQ (reference sequence). Trimming pared 1 base from V and 3 bases from J, leaving 10 bases between. The DNA of the CDR3 is TGTGCCAGCAGCTTAGAGAGACAGTACTACGAGCAGTACTTC. Amino acid sequence: CASSLERQYYEQYF.

The CDR3 is CASQRTSGGASYNEQFF. DNA for the CDR3: TGTGCCAGCCAACGGACTAGCGGGGGGGCATCCTACAATGAGCAGTTCTTC. J is TRBJ2-1 and V is TRBV2; TRBD2 aligns across 15 bases. The V and J ends lost 8 bases and 1 base, in that order; junction bases with no gene match: 6. This CDR3 has 17 amino acids. From germline, CDR1 is SNHLY and CDR2 FYNNEI. Complete variable domain (other parts from reference TRBV2 and TRBJ2-1): EPEVTQTPSHQVTQMGQEVILRCVPISNHLYFYWYRQILGQKVEFLVSFYNNEISEKSEIFDDQFSVERPDGSNFTLKIRSTKLEDSAMYFCASQRTSGGASYNEQFFGPGTRLTVL.

This chain uses TRBV19 with TRBJ1-1, with 10 bases matching TRBD1. Germline values: CDR1 LNHDA, CDR2 SQIVND (reference sequence). V was pared by 5 bases and J by 4 bases, with 10 bases of the junction left unmatched. The CDR3 has 16 amino acids. The DNA for the CDR3 is TGTGCCAGTAGTTTCCTCACCGGGACAGGGGTCACTGAAGCTTTCTTT. It yields the protein CASSFLTGTGVTEAFF. The complete variable domain, with remaining parts taken from reference TRBV19 and TRBJ1-1, reads DGGITQSPKYLFRKEGQNVTLSCEQNLNHDAMYWYRQDPGQGLRLIYYSQIVNDFQKGDIAEGYSVSREKKESFPLTVTSAQKNPTAFYLCASSFLTGTGVTEAFFGQGTRLTVV.

The chain uses TRBV6-5 and TRBJ1-5, with 7 bases identical to TRBD1. V shed 0 bases and J 6 bases; nucleotides not matched to a gene: 5. This CDR3 region has 15 residues. Per the germline V gene, CDR1 is MNHEY and CDR2 is SVGAGI. The DNA of the CDR3 is TGTGCCAGCAGTTACTCGACAGGGCCGGGTCAGCCCCAGCATTTT. It translates to CASSYSTGPGQPQHF.

The chain joins TRBV2 to TRBJ1-4, with 8 bases aligning to TRBD1. Germline V gene sequence: CDR1 SNHLY, CDR2 FYNNEI. J lost 8 bases, V lost 5 bases, and 13 bases had no gene match. CDR3 length equals 16 residues. CDR3: CASSSLMTGEGEKLFF. In nucleotides, the CDR3 is TGTGCCAGCAGTTCTCTCATGACAGGGGAAGGGGAAAAACTGTTTTTT.

The rearrangement links TRBV2 to TRBJ2-4, with D perhaps TRBD1 (6 bases). The CDR3 sequence is 13 residues long. From germline, CDR1 is SNHLY and CDR2 FYNNEI. The germline V and J ends were trimmed by 8 bases and 6 bases, with 14 bases remaining between them. The CDR3 DNA reads as TGTGCCAGCCTCGAAGGGGGAAGAAACATTCAGTACTTC. It specifies CASLEGGRNIQYF.

The genes are TRBV9 and TRBJ1-1; D perhaps matches TRBD1 (5 bases). The germline gives CDR1 SGDLS, CDR2 YYNGEE. V shed 3 bases and J shed 1 base, with 16 bases lying between them. The CDR3 covers 16 residues. The CDR3 protein is CASSAPGGYKNTEAFF. DNA of the CDR3: TGTGCCAGCAGCGCCCCGGGGGGGTATAAGAACACTGAAGCTTTCTTT.

The V gene is TRBV12-3 or TRBV12-4, the J gene TRBJ1-1; D gene unclear. There are 12 residues in the CDR3. Trimming removed 3 bases at V and 7 bases at J, with 9 bases between. For the CDR3, the DNA is TGTGCCAGCAGTTTCGAAGAGTATGAAGCTTTCTTT. It codes for CASSFEEYEAFF.

The gene calls are TRBV4-1 and TRBJ1-5; D gene uncertain. Germline CDR1 and CDR2: MGHRA and YSYEKL. V lost 1 base and J 0 bases, leaving 13 bases between the germline ends. CDR3 length equals 17 residues. DNA for the CDR3: TGCGCCAGCAGCCAAGGATTCCTGGACCTTAGCAATCAGCCCCAGCATTTT. Protein: CASSQGFLDLSNQPQHF.

The CDR3 nucleotides are TGCGCCAGCAGCCAAGAGGAGGGGGCGGGTGAAAAACTGTTTTTT. Its protein is CASSQEEGAGEKLFF. The chain is built from TRBV4-1 and TRBJ1-4, with 7 bases that match TRBD1. Looked up from germline, CDR1 is MGHRA and CDR2 is YSYEKL. The J segment lost 7 bases and the V segment lost 0 bases, leaving 5 bases of the junction unmatched. This CDR3 is built from 15 residues.

This chain joins TRBV19 and TRBJ2-1; D may correspond to TRBD1 or TRBD2 (5 bases each). This CDR3 has 13 residues. Per germline, CDR1 LNHDA and CDR2 SQIVND (reference sequence). V was trimmed by 5 bases and J by 3 bases, leaving 8 bases between them. The CDR3 reads CASSWDGYNEQFF. The CDR3 bases are TGTGCCAGTAGTTGGGACGGCTACAATGAGCAGTTCTTC.

This clone was seen a few times. V and J are TRBV5-1 and TRBJ2-2, with D maybe TRBD2 (6 bases). CDR1 and CDR2 from the germline V gene are SGHRS and YFSETQ. The CDR3 covers 15 residues. V lost 3 bases and J 0 bases, leaving 9 bases between the germline ends. The CDR3: CASSSGLANTGELFF. The CDR3 nucleotides are TGCGCCAGCAGCTCGGGACTCGCGAACACCGGGGAGCTGTTTTTT.

The chain is built from TRBV10-1 and TRBJ1-1, with no clear D. The CDR3 totals 14 residues. Germline V lookup: CDR1 WNHNN, CDR2 SYGVQD (reference sequence). The germline V and J ends were trimmed by 5 bases and 0 bases, with 10 bases remaining between them. The CDR3 sequence is CASSSGRLNTEAFF. DNA of the CDR3: TGCGCCAGCAGTTCTGGACGGCTGAACACTGAAGCTTTCTTT.

This clone appeared a few times. The chain recombines TRBV29-1 with TRBJ1-5, with D tentatively TRBD1 (5 bases). The V and J ends lost 4 bases and 7 bases respectively, with 17 bases between them. CDR3 length equals 14 residues. Germline V gene data show CDR1 as SQVTM and CDR2 as ANQGSEA. CDR3 nucleotides: TGCAGCGTTGCTGCAGGGTATCAGGGACAGCCCCAGCATTTT. Protein product: CSVAAGYQGQPQHF.

The chain couples TRBV5-1 to TRBJ2-1, with 11 bases that match TRBD2. The CDR3 spans 14 residues. V gave up 7 bases and J gave up 7 bases; unmatched junction bases: 7. The germline CDR1 and CDR2 sequences are SGHRS and YFSETQ. DNA of the CDR3: TGCGCCAGCGGAGAAACTAGCGGGGGTAATGAGCAGTTCTTC. Amino acid sequence: CASGETSGGNEQFF.